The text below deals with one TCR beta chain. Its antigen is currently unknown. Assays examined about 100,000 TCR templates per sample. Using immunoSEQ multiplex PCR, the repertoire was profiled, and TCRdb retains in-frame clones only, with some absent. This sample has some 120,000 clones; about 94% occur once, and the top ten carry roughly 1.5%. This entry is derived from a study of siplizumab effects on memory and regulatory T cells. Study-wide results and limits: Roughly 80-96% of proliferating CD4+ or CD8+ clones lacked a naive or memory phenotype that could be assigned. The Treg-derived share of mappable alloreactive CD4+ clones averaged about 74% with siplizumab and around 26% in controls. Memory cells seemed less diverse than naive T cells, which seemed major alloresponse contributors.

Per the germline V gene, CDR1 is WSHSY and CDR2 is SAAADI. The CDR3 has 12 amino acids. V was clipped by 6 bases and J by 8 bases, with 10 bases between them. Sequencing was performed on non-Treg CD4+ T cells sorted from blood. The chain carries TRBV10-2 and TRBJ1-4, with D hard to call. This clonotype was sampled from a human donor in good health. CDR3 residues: CASSSFTEKLFF. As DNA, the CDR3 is TGCGCCAGCAGCAGCTTCACCGAAAAACTGTTTTTT.